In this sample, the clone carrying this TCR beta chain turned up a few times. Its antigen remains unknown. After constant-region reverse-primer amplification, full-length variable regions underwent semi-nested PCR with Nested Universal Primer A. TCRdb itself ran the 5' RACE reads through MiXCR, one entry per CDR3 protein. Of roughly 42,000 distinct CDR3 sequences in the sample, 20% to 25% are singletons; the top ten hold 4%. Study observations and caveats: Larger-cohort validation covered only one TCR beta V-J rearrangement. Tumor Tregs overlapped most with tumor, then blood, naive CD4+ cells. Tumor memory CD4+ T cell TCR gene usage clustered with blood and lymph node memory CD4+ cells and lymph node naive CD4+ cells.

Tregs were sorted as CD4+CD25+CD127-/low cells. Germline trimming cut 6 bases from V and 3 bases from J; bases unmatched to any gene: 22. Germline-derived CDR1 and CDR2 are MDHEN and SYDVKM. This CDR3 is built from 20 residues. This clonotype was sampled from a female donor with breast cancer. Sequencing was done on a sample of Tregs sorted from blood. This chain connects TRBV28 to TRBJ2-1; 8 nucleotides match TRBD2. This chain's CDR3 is CASSPREPLSGNLFYNEQFF. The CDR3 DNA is TGTGCCAGCAGCCCCAGGGAACCCCTTAGCGGGAACCTCTTCTACAATGAGCAGTTCTTC.